This T cell receptor beta chain originates from a study of T cell changes during pregnancy in multiple sclerosis. Trimming took 3 bases from V and 2 from J, leaving 16 bases between them. Germline V CDR1 and CDR2: MGHDK, SYGVNS. The CDR3 extends over 16 amino acids. Libraries were prepared by immunoSEQ multiplex PCR; TCRdb keeps only in-frame clonotypes and omits some of them. Altogether 45,000 to 60,000 clones are present, about 91% being singletons, with the ten largest covering over 1%. The material sequenced was peripheral blood, taken after pregnancy. The chain recombines TRBV25-1 with TRBJ1-1; D not resolved. The sequence was collected from a female donor in good health, enrolled as a control in a pregnancy study. CDR3 in DNA: TGTGCCAGCAGTGACCTTTGGGGAGGGCTAAACACTGAAGCTTTCTTT. Its protein is CASSDLWGGLNTEAFF.